This T cell receptor (beta chain) comes out of a study of shared T cell receptors in the human thymus. The CDR3 length is 16 residues. V dropped 0 bases and J dropped 7 bases, with 16 bases sitting between them. Per germline, CDR1 SGHDN and CDR2 FVKESK. Sequencing used immunoSEQ multiplex PCR; TCRdb keeps in-frame clones, though not all of them. The profile shows 600,000 to 900,000 clones, approximately 85% of them singletons. The sample also formed part of further work on human thymus T cells. That investigation notes: The thymus was resected at corrective cardiac surgery. There appeared to be biased usage of V and J genes in thymic and blood repertoires. Unrelated people showed highly overlapping thymic repertoires, related research reported.

The clonotype was recovered from a girl under three years old with a congenital heart defect. The chain is built from TRBV14 and TRBJ2-1, with D possibly TRBD2 on 6 matching bases. The sample was thymocytes. In DNA form, the CDR3 reads TGTGCCAGCAGCCAAGATCGGGACTGCCATTATAATGAGCAGTTCTTC. Translated, it gives CASSQDRDCHYNEQFF.